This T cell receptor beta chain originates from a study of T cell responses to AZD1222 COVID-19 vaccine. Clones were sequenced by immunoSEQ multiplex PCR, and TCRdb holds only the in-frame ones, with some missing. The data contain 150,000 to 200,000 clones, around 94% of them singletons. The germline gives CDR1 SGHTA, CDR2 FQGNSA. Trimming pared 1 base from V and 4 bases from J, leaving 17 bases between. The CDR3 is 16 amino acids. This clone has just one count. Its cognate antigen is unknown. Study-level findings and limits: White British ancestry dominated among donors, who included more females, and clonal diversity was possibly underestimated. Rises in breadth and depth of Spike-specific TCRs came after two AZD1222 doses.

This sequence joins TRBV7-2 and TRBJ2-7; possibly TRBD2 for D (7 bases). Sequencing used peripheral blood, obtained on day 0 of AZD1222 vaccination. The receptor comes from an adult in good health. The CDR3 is CASSLERRGGRYEQYF. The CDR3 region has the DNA TGTGCCAGCAGCTTAGAGAGGAGGGGGGGCCGGTACGAGCAGTACTTC.